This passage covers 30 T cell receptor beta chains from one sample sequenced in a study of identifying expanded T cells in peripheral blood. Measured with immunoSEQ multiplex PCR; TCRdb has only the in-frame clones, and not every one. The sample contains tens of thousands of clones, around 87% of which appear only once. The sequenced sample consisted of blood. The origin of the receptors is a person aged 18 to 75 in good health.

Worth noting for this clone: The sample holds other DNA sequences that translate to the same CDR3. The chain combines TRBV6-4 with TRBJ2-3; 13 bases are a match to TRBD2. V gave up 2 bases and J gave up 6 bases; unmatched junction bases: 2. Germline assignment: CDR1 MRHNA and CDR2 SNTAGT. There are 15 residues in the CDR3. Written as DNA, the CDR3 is TGTGCCAGCAGTGACACTAGCGGGGGGGCCGATACGCAGTATTTT. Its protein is CASSDTSGGADTQYF.

The CDR3 DNA is TGTGCCAGCAGCCAAGAACTAGCGGCCTACAATGAGCAGTTCTTC. This sequence encodes CASSQELAAYNEQFF. The chain links TRBV14 to TRBJ2-1, with 8 nucleotides matching TRBD2. This CDR3 spans 15 amino acids. CDR1 is SGHDN, CDR2 FVKESK, per germline. The junction had 0 bases not matched to a gene; V was cut back by 0 bases and J by 2 bases.

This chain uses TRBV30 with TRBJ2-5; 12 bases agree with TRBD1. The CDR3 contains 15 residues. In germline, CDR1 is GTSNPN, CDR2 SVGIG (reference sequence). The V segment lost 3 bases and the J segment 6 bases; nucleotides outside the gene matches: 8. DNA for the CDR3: TGTGCCTGGAGAAGCCGGGGACAGGGGGCGCAGACCCAGTACTTC. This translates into CAWRSRGQGAQTQYF.

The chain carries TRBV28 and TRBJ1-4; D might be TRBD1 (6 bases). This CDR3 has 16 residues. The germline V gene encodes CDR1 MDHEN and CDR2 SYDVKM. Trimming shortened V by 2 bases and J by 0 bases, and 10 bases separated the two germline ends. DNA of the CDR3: TGTGCCAGCAGTTTAGGGACACCGTCAACTAATGAAAAACTGTTTTTT. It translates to CASSLGTPSTNEKLFF.

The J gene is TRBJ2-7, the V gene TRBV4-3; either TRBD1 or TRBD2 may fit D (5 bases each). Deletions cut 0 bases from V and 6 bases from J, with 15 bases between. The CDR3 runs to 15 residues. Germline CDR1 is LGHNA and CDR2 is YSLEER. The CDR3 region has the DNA TGCGCCAGCAGCCAAGAAGGCTCGTGGGGGTTCGAGCAGTACTTC. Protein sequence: CASSQEGSWGFEQYF.

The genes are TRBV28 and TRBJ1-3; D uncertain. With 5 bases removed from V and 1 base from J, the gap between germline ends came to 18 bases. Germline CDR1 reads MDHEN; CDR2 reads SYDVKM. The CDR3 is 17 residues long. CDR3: CASSTLDDMRSGNTIYF. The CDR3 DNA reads TGTGCCAGCAGTACCCTCGATGATATGCGGTCTGGAAACACCATATATTTT. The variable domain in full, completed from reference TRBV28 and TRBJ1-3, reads DVKVTQSSRYLVKRTGEKVFLECVQDMDHENMFWYRQDPGLGLRLIYFSYDVKMKEKGDIPEGYSVSREKKERFSLILESASTNQTSMYLCASSTLDDMRSGNTIYFGEGSWLTVV.

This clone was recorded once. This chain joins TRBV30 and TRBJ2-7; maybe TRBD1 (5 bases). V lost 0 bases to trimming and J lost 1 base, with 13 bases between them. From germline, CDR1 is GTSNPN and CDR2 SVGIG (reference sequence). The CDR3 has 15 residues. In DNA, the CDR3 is TGTGCCTGGAGTGTCCAAGGGGTAGGGTCCTACGAGCAGTACTTC. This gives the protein CAWSVQGVGSYEQYF.

This CDR3 is CASRQGYYGYTF. Written as DNA, the CDR3 is TGTGCCAGCCGACAGGGCTACTATGGCTACACCTTC. The J gene is TRBJ1-2, the V gene TRBV6-1, with 7 nucleotides matching TRBD1. Looked up from germline, CDR1 is MNHNS and CDR2 is SASEGT. The CDR3 consists of 12 residues. The ends lost 8 bases at V and 3 bases at J; junction bases unmatched: 3.

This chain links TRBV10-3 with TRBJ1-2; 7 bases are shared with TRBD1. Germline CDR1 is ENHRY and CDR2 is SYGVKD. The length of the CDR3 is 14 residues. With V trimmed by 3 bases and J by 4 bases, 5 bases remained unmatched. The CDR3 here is CAISEWGQSYGYTF. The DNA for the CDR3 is TGTGCCATCAGTGAATGGGGACAGAGCTATGGCTACACCTTC.

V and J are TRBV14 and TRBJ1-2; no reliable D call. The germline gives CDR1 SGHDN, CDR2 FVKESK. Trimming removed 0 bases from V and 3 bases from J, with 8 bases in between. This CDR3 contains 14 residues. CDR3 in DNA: TGTGCCAGCAGCCAAGAGGCCCGGGACTATGGCTACACCTTC. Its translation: CASSQEARDYGYTF.

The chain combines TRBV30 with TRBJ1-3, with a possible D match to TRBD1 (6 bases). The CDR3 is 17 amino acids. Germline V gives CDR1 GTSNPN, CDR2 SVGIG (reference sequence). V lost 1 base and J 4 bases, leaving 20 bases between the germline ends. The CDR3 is CAWSALSPGARGNTIYF. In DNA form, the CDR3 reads TGTGCCTGGAGTGCACTATCACCGGGGGCGCGAGGAAACACCATATATTTT.

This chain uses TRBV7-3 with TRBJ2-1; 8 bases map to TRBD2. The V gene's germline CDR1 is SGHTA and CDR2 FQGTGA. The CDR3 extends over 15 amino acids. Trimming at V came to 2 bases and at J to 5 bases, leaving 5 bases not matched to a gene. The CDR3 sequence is CASSLGSGTHNEQFF. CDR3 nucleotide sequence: TGTGCCAGCAGCTTAGGTAGCGGGACGCACAATGAGCAGTTCTTC.

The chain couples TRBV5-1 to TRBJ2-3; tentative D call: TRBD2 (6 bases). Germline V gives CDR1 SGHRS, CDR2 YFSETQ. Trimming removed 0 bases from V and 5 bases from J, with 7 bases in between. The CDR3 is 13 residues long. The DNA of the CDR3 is TGCGCCAGCAGCTTGGGGACTAAAGATACGCAGTATTTT. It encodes CASSLGTKDTQYF. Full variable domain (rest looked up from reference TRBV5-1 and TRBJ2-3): KAGVTQTPRYLIKTRGQQVTLSCSPISGHRSVSWYQQTPGQGLQFLFEYFSETQRNKGNFPGRFSGRQFSNSRSEMNVSTLELGDSALYLCASSLGTKDTQYFGPGTRLTVL.

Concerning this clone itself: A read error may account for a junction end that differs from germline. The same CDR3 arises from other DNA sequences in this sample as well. The chain's CDR3 is CASSPTENTEAFF. The CDR3 DNA sequence: TGTGCCAGCAGCCCGACGGAAAACACCGAAGCTTTCTTT. V usage is TRBV6-1 and J usage is TRBJ1-1; D gene ambiguous. Germline CDR1 is MNHNS and CDR2 is SASEGT. The CDR3 runs to 13 residues.

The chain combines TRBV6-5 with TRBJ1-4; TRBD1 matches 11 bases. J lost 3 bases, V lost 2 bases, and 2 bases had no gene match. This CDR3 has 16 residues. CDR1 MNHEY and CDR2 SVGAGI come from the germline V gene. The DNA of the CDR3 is TGTGCCAGCAGTTACGGACAGGGGGCAGCTAATGAAAAACTGTTTTTT. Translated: CASSYGQGAANEKLFF.

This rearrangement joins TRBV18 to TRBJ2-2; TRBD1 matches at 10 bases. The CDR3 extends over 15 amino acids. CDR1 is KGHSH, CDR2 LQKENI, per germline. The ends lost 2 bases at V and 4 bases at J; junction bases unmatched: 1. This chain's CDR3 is CASSPGQGGTGELFF. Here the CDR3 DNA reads TGTGCCAGCTCACCAGGACAGGGGGGCACCGGGGAGCTGTTTTTT.

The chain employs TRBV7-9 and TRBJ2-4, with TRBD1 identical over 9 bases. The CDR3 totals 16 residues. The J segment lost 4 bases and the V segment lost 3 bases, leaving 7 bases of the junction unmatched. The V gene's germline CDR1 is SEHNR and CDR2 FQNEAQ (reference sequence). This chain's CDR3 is CASSFYRGLSKNIQYF. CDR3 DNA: TGTGCCAGCAGCTTCTACAGGGGGCTTTCGAAAAACATTCAGTACTTC.

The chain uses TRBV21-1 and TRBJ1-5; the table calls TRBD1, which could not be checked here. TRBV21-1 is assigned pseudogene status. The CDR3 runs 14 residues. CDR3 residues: CASSKGTGNQPQHF. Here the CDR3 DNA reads TGTGCCAGCAGCAAAGGGACAGGGAATCAGCCCCAGCATTTT.

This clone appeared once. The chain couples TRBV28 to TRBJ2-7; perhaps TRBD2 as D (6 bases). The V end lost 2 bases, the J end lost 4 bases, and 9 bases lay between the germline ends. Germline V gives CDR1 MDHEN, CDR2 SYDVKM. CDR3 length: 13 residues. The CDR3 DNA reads TGTGCCAGCAGTTTAACGGGAGTTTACGAGCAGTACTTC. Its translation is CASSLTGVYEQYF.

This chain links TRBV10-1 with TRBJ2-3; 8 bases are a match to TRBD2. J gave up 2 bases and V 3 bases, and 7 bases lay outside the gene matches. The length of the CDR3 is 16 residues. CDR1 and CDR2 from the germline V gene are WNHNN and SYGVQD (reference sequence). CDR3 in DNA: TGCGCCAGCAGTGAACTAGCGGCTTCTTCCACAGATACGCAGTATTTT. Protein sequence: CASSELAASSTDTQYF.

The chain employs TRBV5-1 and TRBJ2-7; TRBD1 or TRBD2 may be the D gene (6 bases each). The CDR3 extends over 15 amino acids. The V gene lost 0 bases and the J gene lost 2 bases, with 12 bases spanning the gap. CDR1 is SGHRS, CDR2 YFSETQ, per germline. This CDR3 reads CASSLGGTNAYEQYF. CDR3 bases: TGCGCCAGCAGCTTGGGCGGGACAAACGCCTACGAGCAGTACTTC.

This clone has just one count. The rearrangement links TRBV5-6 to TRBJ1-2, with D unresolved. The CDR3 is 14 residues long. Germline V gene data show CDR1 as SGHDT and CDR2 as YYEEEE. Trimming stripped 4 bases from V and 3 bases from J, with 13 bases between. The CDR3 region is CASSPEDTHYGYTF. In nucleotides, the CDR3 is TGTGCCAGCAGCCCCGAAGACACCCACTATGGCTACACCTTC.

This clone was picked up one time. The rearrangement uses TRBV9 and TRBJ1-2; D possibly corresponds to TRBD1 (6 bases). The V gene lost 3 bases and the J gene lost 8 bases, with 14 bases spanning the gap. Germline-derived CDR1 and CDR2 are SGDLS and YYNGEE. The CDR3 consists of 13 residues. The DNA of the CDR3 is TGTGCCAGCAGCGGCGAGAGGGGGAGCGGCTACACCTTC. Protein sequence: CASSGERGSGYTF.

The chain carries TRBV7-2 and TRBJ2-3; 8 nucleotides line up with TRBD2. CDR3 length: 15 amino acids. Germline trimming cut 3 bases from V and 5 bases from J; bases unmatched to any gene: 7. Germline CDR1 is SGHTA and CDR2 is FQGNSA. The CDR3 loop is CASSFTSGRIDTQYF. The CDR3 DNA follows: TGTGCCAGCAGCTTTACTAGCGGACGAATAGATACGCAGTATTTT. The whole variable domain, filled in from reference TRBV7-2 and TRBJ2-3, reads GAGVSQSPSNKVTEKGKDVELRCDPISGHTALYWYRQSLGQGLEFLIYFQGNSAPDKSGLPSDRFSAERTGGSVSTLTIQRTQQEDSAVYLCASSFTSGRIDTQYFGPGTRLTVL.

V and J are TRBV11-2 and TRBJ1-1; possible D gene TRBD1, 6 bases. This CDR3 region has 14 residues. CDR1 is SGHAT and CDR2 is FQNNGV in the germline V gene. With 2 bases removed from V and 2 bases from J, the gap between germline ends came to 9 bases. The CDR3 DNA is TGTGCCAGCAGCTTACCGGGACACAACACTGAAGCTTTCTTT. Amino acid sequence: CASSLPGHNTEAFF.

The CDR3 nucleotides read TGTGCCAGCAGCTCGGTGACCTGGTCCTTGGAGAATTCACCCCTCCACTTT. It encodes CASSSVTWSLENSPLHF. J is TRBJ1-6 and V is TRBV5-6; the D is unclear. In germline, CDR1 is SGHDT, CDR2 YYEEEE. The germline V and J ends were trimmed by 3 bases and 7 bases, with 20 bases remaining between them. The length of the CDR3 is 17 residues. Based on the CDR3 plus reference TRBV5-6 and TRBJ1-6, the full variable domain is DAGVTQSPTHLIKTRGQQVTLRCSPKSGHDTVSWYQQALGQGPQFIFQYYEEEERQRGNFPDRFSGHQFPNYSSELNVNALLLGDSALYLCASSSVTWSLENSPLHFGNGTRLTVT.

The CDR3 DNA follows: TGTGCCAGCACCCTCGGGGGGGTCTACGAGCAGTACTTC. Its protein product is CASTLGGVYEQYF. This chain uses TRBV6-1 with TRBJ2-7; 8 positions agree with TRBD2. CDR1 MNHNS and CDR2 SASEGT come from the germline V gene. The CDR3 extends over 13 amino acids. V shed 7 bases, J shed 3 bases, and the junction held 5 bases outside the gene matches.

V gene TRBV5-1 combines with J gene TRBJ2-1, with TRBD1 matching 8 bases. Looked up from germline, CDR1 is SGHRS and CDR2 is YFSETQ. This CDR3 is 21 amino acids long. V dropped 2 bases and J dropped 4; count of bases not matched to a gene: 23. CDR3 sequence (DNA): TGCGCCAGCAGCTTCGCGTACCTGGGGACAGGTCCGGCCCCCGAATACAATGAGCAGTTCTTC. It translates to CASSFAYLGTGPAPEYNEQFF.

CDR3 DNA sequence: TGTGCCACCAGCAGAGAAGTGGTAGGGGGCGTTTGGTTGCGGCGTAGAGAGACCCAGTACTTC. This gives the protein CATSREVVGGVWLRRRETQYF. This chain links TRBV15 with TRBJ2-5; 7 positions agree with TRBD1. This CDR3 contains 21 residues. V gave up 0 bases and J gave up 4 bases; unmatched junction bases: 23. Germline CDR1 is LNHNV and CDR2 is YYDKDF (reference sequence).

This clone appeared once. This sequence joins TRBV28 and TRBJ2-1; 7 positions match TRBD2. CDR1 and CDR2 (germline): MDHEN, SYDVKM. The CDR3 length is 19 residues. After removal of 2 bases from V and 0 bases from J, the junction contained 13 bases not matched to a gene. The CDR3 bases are TGTGCCAGCAGTTTACCTTCCCTGAGGGGAGGGAGCTCCTACAATGAGCAGTTCTTC. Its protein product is CASSLPSLRGGSSYNEQFF.